Presented here are 18 T cell receptor beta chains from one specimen sequenced in a study of shared clonotypes between healthy human individuals. Profiled with immunoSEQ multiplex PCR; TCRdb holds only in-frame clones, not every one. The sample holds fewer than 400,000 clones; roughly 70% are singletons and the top ten take about a tenth. Input material: memory CD4+ T cells sorted from blood. The subset denotes: CD45RA-negative fraction. All receptors derive from a man between 25 and 39 years old in good health.

V and J are TRBV28 and TRBJ2-1, with no clear D. The germline V gene has CDR1 MDHEN and CDR2 SYDVKM. With 3 bases removed from V and 8 bases from J, the gap between germline ends came to 17 bases. There are 15 residues in the CDR3. The CDR3 spells CASSLSRAGNHEQFF. The CDR3 region has the DNA TGTGCCAGCAGTTTGTCCCGGGCCGGTAACCATGAGCAGTTCTTC.

Only one count was recorded for this clone. The CDR3 DNA is TGTGCCAGCAGCTTAAGCGGGAGTAGGGACACCGGGGAGCTGTTTTTT. It specifies CASSLSGSRDTGELFF. The chain couples TRBV2 to TRBJ2-2; 8 positions match TRBD2. The CDR3 has 16 amino acids. Germline V gene sequence: CDR1 SNHLY, CDR2 FYNNEI. Trimming took 6 bases from V and 3 from J; bases not matched to a gene: 9.

V usage is TRBV10-3 and J usage is TRBJ2-2; TRBD1 matches at 7 bases. The junction had 13 bases not matched to a gene; V was cut back by 4 bases and J by 5 bases. CDR1 and CDR2 from the germline V gene are ENHRY and SYGVKD. This CDR3 region has 17 residues. The CDR3 bases are TGTGCCATCAGTGGAAGGGGGCCGCGGCAGTTGACCGGGGAGCTGTTTTTT. It codes for CAISGRGPRQLTGELFF.

The V gene is TRBV11-2, the J gene TRBJ2-7; tentatively, D is TRBD2 (6 bases). CDR1 is SGHAT, CDR2 FQNNGV, per germline. The CDR3 extends over 13 amino acids. V was pared by 5 bases and J by 7 bases, with 15 bases between. In DNA, the CDR3 is TGTGCCAGCAGCGCGGGACGGTTATTAGAGCAGTACTTC. It specifies CASSAGRLLEQYF.

V is TRBV11-3 and J is TRBJ2-1, with 8 bases that match TRBD1. J was trimmed by 6 bases and V by 1 base; bases with no gene match: 14. The CDR3 contains 18 residues. Germline CDR1 SGHNT, CDR2 YENEEA. CDR3 protein: CASSLGMVDRGPGNEQFF. CDR3 coding DNA: TGTGCCAGCAGCTTAGGTATGGTCGACAGGGGCCCTGGCAATGAGCAGTTCTTC.

This clone was observed a handful of times. The chain links TRBV29-1 to TRBJ2-7, with 9 positions matching TRBD1. V was pared by 0 bases and J by 6 bases, with 6 bases of the junction left unmatched. The CDR3 consists of 14 residues. Germline CDR1 and CDR2: SQVTM and ANQGSEA. The CDR3 nucleotides read TGCAGCGTTGAAGAACGGACAGGGGAGGGCGAGCAGTACTTC. It encodes CSVEERTGEGEQYF.

V gene TRBV29-1 combines with J gene TRBJ2-1; 9 bases align to TRBD1. The CDR3 is 15 residues long. The trim removed 7 bases at V and 8 bases at J, leaving 15 bases unmatched. CDR1 and CDR2 from the germline V gene are SQVTM and ANQGSEA. The CDR3 nucleotides read TGCAGCGCCAGGGACAGGGTTTTGTTGACCGATGAGCAGTTCTTC. This codes for CSARDRVLLTDEQFF.

The V call is TRBV5-4, the J call TRBJ2-2, with 8 bases matching TRBD1. The J segment lost 7 bases and the V segment lost 4 bases, leaving 9 bases of the junction unmatched. CDR1 is SGHNT, CDR2 YYREEE, per germline (reference sequence). CDR3 length: 15 amino acids. This CDR3 reads CASSDQDRDGGELFF. CDR3 DNA sequence: TGTGCCAGCAGCGACCAGGACAGGGACGGCGGGGAGCTGTTTTTT.

This clone appeared many times. This specimen includes other DNA sequences encoding the same CDR3. This chain uses TRBV29-1 with TRBJ2-1; 11 nucleotides match TRBD1. J lost 7 bases, V lost 3 bases, and 5 bases had no gene match. This CDR3 comprises 14 residues. Germline CDR1 and CDR2: SQVTM and ANQGSEA. This CDR3 reads CSVEGGQGANEQFF. The CDR3 nucleotides are TGCAGCGTTGAGGGAGGACAGGGGGCAAATGAGCAGTTCTTC.

J is TRBJ2-1 and V is TRBV5-6, with no clear D. The CDR3 consists of 12 residues. The V gene's germline CDR1 is SGHDT and CDR2 YYEEEE. Trimming cost V 0 bases and J 10 bases, with 8 bases left between them. The CDR3 here is CASSLAPGEQFF. CDR3 nucleotide sequence: TGTGCCAGCAGCTTGGCCCCCGGGGAGCAGTTCTTC.

This clone was detected a few times. The rearrangement joins TRBV9 to TRBJ1-1; no definite D call. From germline, CDR1 is SGDLS and CDR2 YYNGEE. The CDR3 totals 14 residues. V lost 0 bases and J lost 4, with 10 bases in between. The CDR3 DNA reads as TGTGCCAGCAGCGTAGAGGGTGTTAGCACTGAAGCTTTCTTT. It specifies CASSVEGVSTEAFF. Full variable domain (rest looked up from reference TRBV9 and TRBJ1-1): DSGVTQTPKHLITATGQRVTLRCSPRSGDLSVYWYQQSLDQGLQFLIQYYNGEERAKGNILERFSAQQFPDLHSELNLSSLELGDSALYFCASSVEGVSTEAFFGQGTRLTVV.

This clone was picked up a small number of times. This chain links TRBV7-9 with TRBJ1-6, with unresolved D. Trimming took off 3 bases at V and 0 bases at J, with 9 bases between the two ends. The germline gives CDR1 SEHNR, CDR2 FQNEAQ (reference sequence). This CDR3 has 16 residues. DNA of the CDR3: TGTGCCAGCAGCTTTTACCAGGCCTCCTATAATTCACCCCTCCACTTT. This gives the protein CASSFYQASYNSPLHF. Drawing the rest from reference TRBV7-9 and TRBJ1-6, the complete variable domain is DTGVSQNPRHKITKRGQNVTFRCDPISEHNRLYWYRQTLGQGPEFLTYFQNEAQLEKSRLLSDRFSAERPKGSFSTLEIQRTEQGDSAMYLCASSFYQASYNSPLHFGNGTRLTVT.

The V and J genes are TRBV6-6 and TRBJ2-5; the D gene is possibly TRBD1 (6 bases). This CDR3 has 16 amino acids. V was cut by 5 bases and J by 4 bases, with 20 bases left in between. CDR1 MNHNY and CDR2 SVGAGI come from the germline V gene (reference sequence). CDR3 DNA sequence: TGTGCCAGCAGTATACTCGGGACACTGGGACGAGAGACCCAGTACTTC. Translated, it gives CASSILGTLGRETQYF.

The chain recombines TRBV7-2 with TRBJ1-1; no clear D gene. Germline V gene data show CDR1 as SGHTA and CDR2 as FQGNSA. Trimming shortened V by 4 bases and J by 0 bases, and 9 bases separated the two germline ends. The CDR3 has 14 residues. CDR3 DNA: TGTGCCAGCAGCTCGAAACAAGTGAACACTGAAGCTTTCTTT. It encodes CASSSKQVNTEAFF.

At least ten counts were recorded for this clone. The V and J genes are TRBV7-9 and TRBJ2-1; TRBD2 matches at 12 bases. This CDR3 comprises 18 residues. Germline V lookup: CDR1 SEHNR, CDR2 FQNEAQ (reference sequence). Unmatched junction bases numbered 8, after V lost 5 bases and J lost 0 bases. CDR3 region: CASSRGLAGLGSYNEQFF. DNA of the CDR3: TGTGCCAGCAGCCGAGGACTAGCGGGGCTAGGCTCCTACAATGAGCAGTTCTTC.

J is TRBJ2-3 and V is TRBV27; either TRBD1 or TRBD2 may fit D (6 bases each). The CDR3 extends over 15 amino acids. Germline lookup yields CDR1 MNHEY and CDR2 SMNVEV (reference sequence). Trimming stripped 6 bases from V and 4 bases from J, with 17 bases between. For the CDR3, the DNA is TGTGCCAGCAGCCCCTCCCGGGGGCGCGCAGATACGCAGTATTTT. Amino acids: CASSPSRGRADTQYF.

This chain connects TRBV25-1 to TRBJ2-7; 7 bases line up with TRBD2. Germline V lookup: CDR1 MGHDK, CDR2 SYGVNS. CDR3 length: 14 residues. V gave up 9 bases and J gave up 4 bases; unmatched junction bases: 12. The CDR3 DNA follows: TGTGCCAGTCTGGGGGGGACCGCTCCATACGAGCAGTACTTC. Translation gives CASLGGTAPYEQYF.

The chain employs TRBV11-2 and TRBJ2-7, with unresolved D. Trimming took 0 bases from V and 3 from J, leaving 3 bases between them. The germline gives CDR1 SGHAT, CDR2 FQNNGV. The CDR3 runs to 12 residues. The CDR3 loop reads CASSLDHYEQYF. As DNA, the CDR3 is TGTGCCAGCAGCTTAGACCACTACGAGCAGTACTTC.